This T cell receptor beta chain was observed in a study of blood T cells in healthy people across ages. Study observations and caveats: Greater diversity and more naive CD4+ cells were seen in long-lived donors than in aged donors. TCR beta diversity correlated strongly with naive T cell percentage. Diversity estimates from one million T cells were considered underestimates.

With respect to this clonotype: The target antigen is unknown.

A sample-barcoded 5' primer and a J-beta primer mix were used in a second PCR of roughly 7 to 11 cycles. TCRdb fed the 5' RACE reads into MiXCR, producing one record per CDR3 protein. The sample shows more than 900,000 distinct CDR3 sequences, roughly a quarter of them seen only once. With V trimmed by 4 bases and J by 4 bases, 5 bases remained unmatched. The CDR3 is 15 amino acids. The V gene's germline CDR1 is DFQATT and CDR2 SNEGSKA (reference sequence). The same data also contributed to another study, on T cells of mothers and their children.

This chain joins TRBV20-1 and TRBJ2-3, with TRBD2 identical over 13 bases. The sample comprised blood. The TCR comes from a girl aged 2 to 10 in good health. CDR3 bases: TGCAGTGCTACTCGACTAGCGGGAGGTCCAGATACGCAGTATTTT. Translated: CSATRLAGGPDTQYF.